The clone carrying this TCR beta chain was seen a single time. This entry belongs to a study of blood T cell repertoires in COVID-19. At the level of the study: Acute-phase and convalescent COVID-19 samples originated in the United States, Italy and Spain.

J gave up 1 base and V 0 bases, and 0 bases lay outside the gene matches. The germline V gene encodes CDR1 ENHRY and CDR2 SYGVKD. The CDR3 loop spans 15 amino acids. The repertoire was sequenced with immunoSEQ multiplex PCR; TCRdb's copy has only in-frame clones and lacks some. The data show some 270,000 clones, with roughly 91% seen just once and around 0.8% held by the top ten. Material for sequencing was peripheral blood. This chain joins TRBV10-3 and TRBJ1-1; 9 positions match TRBD1. This clonotype originated in a man in his thirties or forties with acute or convalescent COVID-19. Written as DNA, the CDR3 is TGTGCCATCAGTGAGTCGGACAGGGGGAACACTGAAGCTTTCTTT. Its translation: CAISESDRGNTEAFF.